The clone carrying this T cell receptor beta chain was recorded many times. What it binds is not known. This CDR3 is 15 amino acids long. Germline values: CDR1 PRHDT, CDR2 FYEKMQ (reference sequence). V gave up 0 bases and J gave up 5 bases; unmatched junction bases: 0. This sample was included in a study of metastatic and nonmetastatic thyroid tumors. Across the study: Repertoires of blood and of tissue (tumor or nodule) from malignant and benign thyroid patients were compared. Study-level points and caveats: TCR beta diversity was reportedly significantly higher in malignant thyroid tumors than benign nodules, in blood and tumor.

As originally analysed: Building a distant-metastasis classifier for papillary thyroid cancer drew on CDR3 differences across clinicopathological groups. TCRdb reanalyzed the PCR reads with MiXCR. TCRdb's processing, not the authors', yielded these V and J calls. The sample holds fewer than 45,000 clones; approximately 15% are singletons and the top ten take around 9.5%. Each patient came to thyroid surgery without any prior treatment (of any kind). Sequenced sample: blood. The TCR comes from a female donor with papillary thyroid cancer or a benign thyroid nodule (not recorded which). Some clones in this sample may be carry-over from other donors' samples. The rearrangement links TRBV13 to TRBJ2-1; 11 bases match TRBD2. CDR3 protein: CASSLGLAGDNEQFF. The DNA for the CDR3 is TGTGCCAGCAGCTTAGGACTAGCGGGGGACAATGAGCAGTTCTTC.